The sequence of this T cell receptor (beta chain) was determined in a study of control samples from healthy donors and cancer patients. The CDR3 loop spans 16 amino acids. Germline V gives CDR1 MNHEY, CDR2 SVGAGI. The trim removed 4 bases at V and 6 bases at J, leaving 8 bases unmatched. Sequencing used immunoSEQ multiplex PCR; TCRdb keeps in-frame clones, though not all of them. The sample lists 100,000 to 150,000 clones; roughly 87% were seen once. The chain combines TRBV6-5 with TRBJ2-1; 11 bases fit TRBD2. This TCR was sampled from a man younger than 30 in good health. Input material: blood. DNA for the CDR3: TGTGCCAGCAGTTGGTCTTTAGCGGGAGGGAGCAATGAGCAGTTCTTC. Encoded protein: CASSWSLAGGSNEQFF.